This T cell receptor beta chain was observed in a study of blood T cell repertoires in COVID-19. Study as a whole: Sites across the United States, Italy and Spain contributed samples from acute and convalescent COVID-19. Sources were T cells, B-cell-depleted T cells, or PBMCs; the material itself was cDNA or gDNA.

Participants were aged about 18 to 95 years, lived in about 26 US areas, and enrolled virtually. Two negative PCRs, clearance, or symptom resolution had been documented for recovered Cohort 3 donors. Sequenced by immunoSEQ multiplex PCR; TCRdb stores in-frame clones only, minus some. This table has around 300,000 clones, more than 80% appearing once. The sample consisted of PBMCs or T cells enriched from blood (not recorded which). This TCR came from a woman younger than 35 who had recovered from COVID-19.

DNA of the CDR3: TGTGCCAGCAGCCGGGACAGGGGGCGTCGTGGCTACACCTTC. Amino acids: CASSRDRGRRGYTF. The chain combines TRBV2 with TRBJ1-2, with 12 bases fitting TRBD1. V shed 6 bases, J shed 7 bases, and the junction held 6 bases outside the gene matches. The CDR3 is made up of 14 amino acids. Germline CDR1 and CDR2: SNHLY and FYNNEI.